A single T cell receptor beta chain is shown here with its context. The entry originates in a study of blood T cell repertoires in COVID-19. About the study: The United States, Italy and Spain were the sources of the acute and convalescent COVID-19 samples.

The junction had 9 bases not matched to a gene; V was cut back by 6 bases and J by 5 bases. CDR1 and CDR2 (germline): MNHEY, SVGAGI. The CDR3 runs to 14 residues. Using immunoSEQ multiplex PCR, the repertoire was profiled, and TCRdb retains in-frame clones only, with some absent. The repertoire includes 310,000 or so clones, more than 70% of them detected once, and 1.5% to 2% sits in the top ten. The chain uses TRBV6-5 and TRBJ2-7; 8 nucleotides align to TRBD2. The sequence derives from a woman in her fifties or sixties with acute or convalescent COVID-19. The sequenced material came from peripheral blood. The CDR3 nucleotides read TGTGCCAGCAGGGCAGCGGGGGTCGGCAACGAGCAGTACTTC. Amino acids: CASRAAGVGNEQYF.